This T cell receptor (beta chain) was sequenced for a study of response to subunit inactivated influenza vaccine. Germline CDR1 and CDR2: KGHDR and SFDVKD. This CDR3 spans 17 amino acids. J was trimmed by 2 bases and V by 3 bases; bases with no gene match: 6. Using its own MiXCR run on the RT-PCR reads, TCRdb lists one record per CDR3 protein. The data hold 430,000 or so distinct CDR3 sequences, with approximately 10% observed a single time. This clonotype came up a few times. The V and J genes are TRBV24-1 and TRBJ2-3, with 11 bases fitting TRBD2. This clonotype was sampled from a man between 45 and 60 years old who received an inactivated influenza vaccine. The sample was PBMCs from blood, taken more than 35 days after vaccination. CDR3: CATSDPVAGGNTDTQYF. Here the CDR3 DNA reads TGTGCCACCAGTGATCCAGTAGCGGGGGGGAACACAGATACGCAGTATTTT.